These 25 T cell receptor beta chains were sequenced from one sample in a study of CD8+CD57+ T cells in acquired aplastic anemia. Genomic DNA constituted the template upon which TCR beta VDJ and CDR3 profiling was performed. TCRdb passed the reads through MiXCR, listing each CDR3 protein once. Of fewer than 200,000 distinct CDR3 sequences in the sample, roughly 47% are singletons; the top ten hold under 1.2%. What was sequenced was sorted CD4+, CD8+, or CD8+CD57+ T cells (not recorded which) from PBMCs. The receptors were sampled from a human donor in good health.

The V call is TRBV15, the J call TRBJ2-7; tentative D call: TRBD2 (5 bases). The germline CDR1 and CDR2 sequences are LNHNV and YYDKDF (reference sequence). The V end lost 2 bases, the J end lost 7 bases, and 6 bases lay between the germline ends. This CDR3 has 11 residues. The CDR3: CATSRTGEQYF. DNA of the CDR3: TGTGCCACCAGCAGAACGGGGGAGCAGTACTTC.

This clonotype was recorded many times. CDR3 sequence: CASSQDQGPALGHEQYF. CDR3 nucleotides: TGCGCCAGCAGCCAAGATCAGGGACCGGCCCTAGGACACGAGCAGTACTTC. This chain connects TRBV4-3 to TRBJ2-7; D is tentatively TRBD1 or TRBD2 (5 bases each). This CDR3 region has 17 residues. V lost 0 bases and J lost 5, with 20 bases in between. CDR1 is LGHNA, CDR2 YSLEER, per germline.

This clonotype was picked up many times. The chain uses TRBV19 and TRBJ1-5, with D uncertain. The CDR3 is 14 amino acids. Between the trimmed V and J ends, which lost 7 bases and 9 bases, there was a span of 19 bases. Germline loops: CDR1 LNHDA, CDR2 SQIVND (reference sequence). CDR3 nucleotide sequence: TGTGCCAGTAAGGAGAGCGGACGAGAAGGGCCCCAGCATTTT. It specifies CASKESGREGPQHF.

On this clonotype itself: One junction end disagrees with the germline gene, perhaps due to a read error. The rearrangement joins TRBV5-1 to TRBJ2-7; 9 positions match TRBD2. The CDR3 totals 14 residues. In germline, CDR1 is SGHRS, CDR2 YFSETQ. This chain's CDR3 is CASSFGGLAHEQYF. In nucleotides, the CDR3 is TGCGCCAGTAGCTTCGGGGGACTAGCCCACGAGCAGTACTTC.

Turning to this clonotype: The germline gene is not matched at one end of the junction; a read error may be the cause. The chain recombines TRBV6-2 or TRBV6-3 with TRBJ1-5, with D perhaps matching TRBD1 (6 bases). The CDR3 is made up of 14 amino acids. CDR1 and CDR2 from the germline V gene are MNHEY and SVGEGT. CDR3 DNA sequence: TGTACCAGCAGTGGTAGGGGGAACAATCAGCCCCAGCATTTT. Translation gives CTSSGRGNNQPQHF.

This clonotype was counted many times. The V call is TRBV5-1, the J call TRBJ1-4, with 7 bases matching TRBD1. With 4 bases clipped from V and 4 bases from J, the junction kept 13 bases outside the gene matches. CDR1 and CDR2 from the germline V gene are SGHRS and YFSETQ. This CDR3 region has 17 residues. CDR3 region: CASSLWGGTDYNEKLFF. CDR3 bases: TGCGCCAGCAGCCTATGGGGGGGGACAGACTATAATGAAAAACTGTTTTTT.

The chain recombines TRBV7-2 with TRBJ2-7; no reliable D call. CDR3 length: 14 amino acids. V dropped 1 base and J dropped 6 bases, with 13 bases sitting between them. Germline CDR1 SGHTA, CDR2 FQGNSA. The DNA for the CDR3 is TGTGCCAGCAGCTTAGGTCAGCCGGTTACCGAGCAGTACTTC. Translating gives CASSLGQPVTEQYF.

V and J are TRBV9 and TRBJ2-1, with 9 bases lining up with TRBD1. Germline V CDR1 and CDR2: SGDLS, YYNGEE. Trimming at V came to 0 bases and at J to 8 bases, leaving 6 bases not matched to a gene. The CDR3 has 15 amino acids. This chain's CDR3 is CASSVVRTGVDEQFF. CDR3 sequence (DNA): TGTGCCAGCAGCGTAGTCCGGACAGGGGTCGATGAGCAGTTCTTC.

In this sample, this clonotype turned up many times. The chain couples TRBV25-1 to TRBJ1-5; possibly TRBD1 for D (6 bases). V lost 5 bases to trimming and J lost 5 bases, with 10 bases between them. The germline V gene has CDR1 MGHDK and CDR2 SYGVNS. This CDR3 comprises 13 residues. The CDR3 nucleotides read TGTGCCAGCAGTAGGGCAGGGGATCAGCCCCAGCATTTT. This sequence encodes CASSRAGDQPQHF.

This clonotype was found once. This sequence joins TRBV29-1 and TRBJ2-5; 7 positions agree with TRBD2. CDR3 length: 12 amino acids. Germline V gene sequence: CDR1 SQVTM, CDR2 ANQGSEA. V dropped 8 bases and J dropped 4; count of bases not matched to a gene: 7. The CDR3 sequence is CSIWGRAETQYF. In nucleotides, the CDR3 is TGCAGCATTTGGGGGAGGGCAGAGACCCAGTACTTC.

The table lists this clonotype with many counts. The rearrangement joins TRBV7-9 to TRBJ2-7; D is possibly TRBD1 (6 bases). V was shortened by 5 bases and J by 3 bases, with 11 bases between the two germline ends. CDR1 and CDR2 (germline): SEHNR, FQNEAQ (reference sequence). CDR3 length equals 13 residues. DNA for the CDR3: TGTGCCAGCAGCCCCACAGGGATCTACGAGCAGTACTTC. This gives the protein CASSPTGIYEQYF.

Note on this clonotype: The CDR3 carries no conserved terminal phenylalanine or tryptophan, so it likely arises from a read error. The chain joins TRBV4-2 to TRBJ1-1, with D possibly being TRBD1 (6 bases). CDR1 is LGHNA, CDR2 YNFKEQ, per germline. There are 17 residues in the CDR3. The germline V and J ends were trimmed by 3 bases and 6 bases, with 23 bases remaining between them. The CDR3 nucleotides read TGTGCCAGCAGCCAGGGGACCTCTACAGGGTATGAGGCTGAAGCTTTCCTT. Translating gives CASSQGTSTGYEAEAFL.

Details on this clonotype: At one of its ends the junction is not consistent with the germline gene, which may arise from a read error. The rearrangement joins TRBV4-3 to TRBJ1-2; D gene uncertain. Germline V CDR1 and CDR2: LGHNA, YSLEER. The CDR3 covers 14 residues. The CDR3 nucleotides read TGCGCCAGCAGCCAAGAAAGGGTACTCTATGGCTACGCCTTC. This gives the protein CASSQERVLYGYAF.

The CDR3 loop reads CASSSRRTGAANEKLFF. In DNA, the CDR3 is TGCGCCAGCAGCTCCCGCCGGACAGGGGCTGCTAATGAAAAACTGTTTTTT. The genes are TRBV5-1 and TRBJ1-4; 9 positions match TRBD1. Per the germline V gene, CDR1 is SGHRS and CDR2 is YFSETQ. V dropped 3 bases and J dropped 3; count of bases not matched to a gene: 9. The CDR3 runs 17 residues.

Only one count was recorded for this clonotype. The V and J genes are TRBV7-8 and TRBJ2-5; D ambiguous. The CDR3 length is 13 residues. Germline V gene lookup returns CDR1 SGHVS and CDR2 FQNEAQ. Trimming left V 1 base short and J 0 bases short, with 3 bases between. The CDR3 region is CASSLVHQETQYF. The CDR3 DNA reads TGTGCCAGCAGCTTAGTGCACCAAGAGACCCAGTACTTC.

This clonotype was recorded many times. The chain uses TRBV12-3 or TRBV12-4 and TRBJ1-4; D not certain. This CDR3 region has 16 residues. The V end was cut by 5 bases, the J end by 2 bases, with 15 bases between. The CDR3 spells CASSLDHLTTNEKLFF. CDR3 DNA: TGTGCCAGCAGTCTTGATCATTTGACGACTAATGAAAAACTGTTTTTT.

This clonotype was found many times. Here the CDR3 DNA reads TGTGCCAGCAGCCAAGAGGGGCTAAAGACGGAGACCCAGTACTTC. Encoded protein: CASSQEGLKTETQYF. J is TRBJ2-5 and V is TRBV14, with D perhaps TRBD1 (5 bases). The germline CDR1 and CDR2 sequences are SGHDN and FVKESK. Deletions cut 0 bases from V and 5 bases from J, with 13 bases between. This CDR3 is 15 amino acids long. Based on the CDR3 plus reference TRBV14 and TRBJ2-5, the full variable domain is EAGVTQFPSHSVIEKGQTVTLRCDPISGHDNLYWYRRVMGKEIKFLLHFVKESKQDESGMPNNRFLAERTGGTYSTLKVQPAELEDSGVYFCASSQEGLKTETQYFGPGTRLLVL.

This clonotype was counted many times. This chain's CDR3 is CASSYDGYNEQFF. CDR3 sequence (DNA): TGTGCCAGCAGTTATGACGGATACAATGAGCAGTTCTTC. J is TRBJ2-1 and V is TRBV6-5; D gene unclear. Germline CDR1 reads MNHEY; CDR2 reads SVGAGI. The V end lost 3 bases, the J end lost 4 bases, and 7 bases lay between the germline ends. The CDR3 runs 13 residues.

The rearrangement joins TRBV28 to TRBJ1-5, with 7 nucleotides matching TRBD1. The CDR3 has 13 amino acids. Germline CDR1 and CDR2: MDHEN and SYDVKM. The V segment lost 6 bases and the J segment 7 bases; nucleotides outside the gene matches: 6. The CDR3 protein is CASSGDRVQPQHF. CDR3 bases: TGTGCCAGCAGCGGAGACAGGGTGCAGCCCCAGCATTTT.

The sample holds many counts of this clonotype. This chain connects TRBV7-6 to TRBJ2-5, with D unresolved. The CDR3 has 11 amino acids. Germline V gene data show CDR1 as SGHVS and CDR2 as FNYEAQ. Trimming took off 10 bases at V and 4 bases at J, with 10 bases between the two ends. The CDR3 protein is CAIRTAETQYF. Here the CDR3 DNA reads TGTGCCATACGGACGGCAGAGACCCAGTACTTC.

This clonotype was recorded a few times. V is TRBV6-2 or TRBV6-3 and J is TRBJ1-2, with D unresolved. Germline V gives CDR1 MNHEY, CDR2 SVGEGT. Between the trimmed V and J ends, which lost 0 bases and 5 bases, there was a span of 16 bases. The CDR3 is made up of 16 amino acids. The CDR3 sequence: CASSYSGLGFGYGYTF. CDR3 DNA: TGTGCCAGCAGTTACTCCGGATTGGGTTTTGGTTATGGCTACACCTTC.

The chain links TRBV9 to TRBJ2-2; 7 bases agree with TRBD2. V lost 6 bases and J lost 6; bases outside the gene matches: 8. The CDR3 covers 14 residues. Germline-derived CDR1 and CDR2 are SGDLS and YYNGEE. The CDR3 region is CASTPAGVAGELFF. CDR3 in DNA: TGTGCCAGCACTCCTGCGGGGGTGGCCGGGGAGCTGTTTTTT.

CDR3 bases: TGTGCCAGCAGTTTCAGTAAGGGAGGGACCACTGAAGCTTTCTTT. It specifies CASSFSKGGTTEAFF. The chain has TRBV12-3 or TRBV12-4 and TRBJ1-1; D possibly corresponds to TRBD1 (5 bases). This CDR3 region has 15 residues. V lost 3 bases, J lost 4 bases, and 15 bases lay in between.

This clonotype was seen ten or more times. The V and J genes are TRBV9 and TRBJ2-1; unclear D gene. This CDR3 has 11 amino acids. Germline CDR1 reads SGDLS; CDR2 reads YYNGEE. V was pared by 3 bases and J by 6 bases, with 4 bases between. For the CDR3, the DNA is TGTGCCAGCAGCGATACCAATGAGCAGTTCTTC. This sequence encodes CASSDTNEQFF.

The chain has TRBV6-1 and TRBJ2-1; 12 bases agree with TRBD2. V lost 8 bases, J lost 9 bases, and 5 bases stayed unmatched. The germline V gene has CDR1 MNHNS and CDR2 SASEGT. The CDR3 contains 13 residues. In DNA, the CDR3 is TGTGCCAGCTGGGGACTAGCGGGTACTGAGCAGTTCTTC. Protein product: CASWGLAGTEQFF.